This T cell receptor beta chain came from a study of blood T cells in healthy people across ages. For the second PCR, which ran for roughly 6 to 11 cycles, a sample-barcoded 5' primer and a J-beta primer mix were used. TCRdb redid the calling of the 5' RACE reads with MiXCR, one entry per CDR3 protein. Of around 1,800,000 distinct CDR3 sequences in the sample, roughly two fifths were seen once. CDR1 SQVTM and CDR2 ANQGSEA come from the germline V gene. This CDR3 region has 12 residues. The V end was cut by 3 bases, the J end by 1 base, with 6 bases between. Each sample yielded at least 6 micrograms of PBMC total RNA.

The V gene is TRBV29-1, the J gene TRBJ1-1; no clear D gene. What was sequenced was blood. This clonotype was obtained from a human donor in good health. CDR3 nucleotides: TGCAGCGTTGATCCCAGGAACACTGAAGCTTTCTTT. This translates into CSVDPRNTEAFF.